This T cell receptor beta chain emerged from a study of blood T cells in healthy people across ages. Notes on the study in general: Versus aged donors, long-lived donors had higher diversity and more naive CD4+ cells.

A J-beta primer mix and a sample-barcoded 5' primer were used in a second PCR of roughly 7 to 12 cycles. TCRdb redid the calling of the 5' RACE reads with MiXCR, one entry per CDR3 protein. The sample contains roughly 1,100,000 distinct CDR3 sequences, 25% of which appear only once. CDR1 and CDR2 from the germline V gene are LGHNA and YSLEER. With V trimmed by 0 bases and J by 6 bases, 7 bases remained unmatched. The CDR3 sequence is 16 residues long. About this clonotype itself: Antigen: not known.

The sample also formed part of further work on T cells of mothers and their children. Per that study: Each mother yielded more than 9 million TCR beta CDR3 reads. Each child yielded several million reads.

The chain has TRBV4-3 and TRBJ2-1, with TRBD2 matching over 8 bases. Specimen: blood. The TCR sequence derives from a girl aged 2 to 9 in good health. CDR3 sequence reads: CASSQDRVTSGNEQFF. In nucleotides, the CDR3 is TGCGCCAGCAGCCAAGATAGGGTTACTAGCGGCAATGAGCAGTTCTTC.